This TCR beta chain stems from a study of blood T cell repertoires in COVID-19. Across the study: There were acute and convalescent COVID-19 samples, and they came from the United States, Italy and Spain. Sources were T cells, B-cell-depleted T cells, or PBMCs; the material itself was cDNA or gDNA.

Per the study methods: Researchers report that nucleated cell counts were estimated from reference gene primer amplification. TCRdb's copy holds only in-frame clones and misses some; the assay was immunoSEQ multiplex PCR. V and J calls plus clone size are reproduced from that table; the DNA served to infer D and trimming. The table includes about 220,000 clones, 80% to 90% detected once. Enrollees, about 18 to 95 years old, lived in some 24 US areas. The specimen was PBMCs or T cells enriched from blood (not recorded which). The source of this sequence is a woman in her 40s who had been exposed to COVID-19.

Here the CDR3 reads CASSLLAGGLETQYF. The CDR3 DNA follows: TGTGCCAGCAGCTTACTAGCGGGGGGCCTTGAGACCCAGTACTTC. The chain uses TRBV7-6 and TRBJ2-5, with 11 bases identical to TRBD2. The CDR3 runs 15 residues. Germline CDR1 and CDR2: SGHVS and FNYEAQ. V shed 2 bases, J shed 5 bases, and the junction held 4 bases outside the gene matches.